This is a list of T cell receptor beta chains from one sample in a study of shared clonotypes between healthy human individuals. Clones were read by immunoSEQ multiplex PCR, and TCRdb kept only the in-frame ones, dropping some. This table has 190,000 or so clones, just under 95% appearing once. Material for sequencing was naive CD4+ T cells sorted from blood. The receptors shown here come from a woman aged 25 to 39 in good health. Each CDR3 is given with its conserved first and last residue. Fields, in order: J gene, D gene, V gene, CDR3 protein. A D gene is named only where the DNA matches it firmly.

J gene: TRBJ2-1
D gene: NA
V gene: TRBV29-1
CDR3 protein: CSVTPKTGENEQFF

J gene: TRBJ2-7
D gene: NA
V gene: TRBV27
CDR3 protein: CASSYRRDGPYEQYF

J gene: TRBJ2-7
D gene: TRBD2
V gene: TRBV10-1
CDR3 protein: CASSGTSGNYEQYF

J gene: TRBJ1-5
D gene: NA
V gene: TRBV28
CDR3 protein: CASITPTGSNQPQHF

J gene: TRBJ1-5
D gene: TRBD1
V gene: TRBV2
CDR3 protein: CASGRGWNQPQHF

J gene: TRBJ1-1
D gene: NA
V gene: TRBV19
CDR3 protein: CASSIQIRNTEAFF

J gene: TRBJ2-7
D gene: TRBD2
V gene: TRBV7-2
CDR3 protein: CASSLGVAGYYEQYF

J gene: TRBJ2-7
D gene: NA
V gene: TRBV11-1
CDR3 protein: CASSLASRPYEQYF

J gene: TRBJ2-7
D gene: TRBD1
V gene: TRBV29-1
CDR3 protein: CSAGQGNLYEQYF

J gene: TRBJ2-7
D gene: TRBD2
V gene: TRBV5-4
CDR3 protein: CASSAGLAGFSYEQYF

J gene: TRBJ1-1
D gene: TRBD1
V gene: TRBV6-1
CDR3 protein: CASSEAGTGGTEAFF

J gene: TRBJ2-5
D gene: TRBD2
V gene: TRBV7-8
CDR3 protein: CASSSTRTSGTAQYF

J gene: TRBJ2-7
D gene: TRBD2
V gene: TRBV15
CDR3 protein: CATGPRLAGNYEQYF

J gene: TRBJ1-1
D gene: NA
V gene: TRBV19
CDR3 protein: CASSHLGGNTEAFF

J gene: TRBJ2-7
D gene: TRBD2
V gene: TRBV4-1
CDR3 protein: CASSQEGLPAYEQYF

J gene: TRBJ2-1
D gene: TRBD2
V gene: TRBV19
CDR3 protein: CASSISLLAGGYNEQFF

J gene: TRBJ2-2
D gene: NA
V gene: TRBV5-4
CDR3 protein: CASSLVVGRTGELFF

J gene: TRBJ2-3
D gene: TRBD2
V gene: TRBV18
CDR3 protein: CASSVLASGSTDTQYF

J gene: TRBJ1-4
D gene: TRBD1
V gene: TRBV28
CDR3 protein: CASLAGTVTTNEKLFF

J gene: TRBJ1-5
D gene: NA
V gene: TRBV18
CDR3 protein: CASSLEGIGENQPQHF

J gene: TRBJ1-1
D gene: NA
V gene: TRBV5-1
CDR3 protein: CASSLVSGNTEAFF

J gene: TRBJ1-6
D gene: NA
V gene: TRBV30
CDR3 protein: CAWEAGLNSPLHF

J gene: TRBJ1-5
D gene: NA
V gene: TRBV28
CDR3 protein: CASRQLTRGDQPQHF

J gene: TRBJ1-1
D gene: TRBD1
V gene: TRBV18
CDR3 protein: CASSPVTGVPRAEAFF

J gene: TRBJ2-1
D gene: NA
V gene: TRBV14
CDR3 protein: CASSQVLGYNEQFF

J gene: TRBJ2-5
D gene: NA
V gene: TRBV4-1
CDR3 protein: CASSQKRGGRGQPGQETQYF